The T cell receptor (beta chain) described here comes from a study of blood T cell repertoires in COVID-19. About the study: Samples taken during acute and convalescent COVID-19 were collected in the United States, Italy and Spain. Sample material is recorded as cDNA or gDNA derived from T cells, B-cell-depleted T cells, or PBMCs.

Per the germline V gene, CDR1 is LNHNV and CDR2 is YYDKDF (reference sequence). There are 18 residues in the CDR3. V trimming: 0 bases; J trimming: 3 bases; junction bases outside the gene matches: 8. In the study's own analysis: Estimated nucleated cell counts came from reference gene primer amplification. Data came from immunoSEQ multiplex PCR; TCRdb stores just in-frame clones and leaves some out. Clonal size and the V and J genes are those of that table, whereas D and trimming came from the DNA. This sample yields around 84,000 clones, of which about 87% are seen a single time; over 4% belongs to the top ten.

The TCR originated in a man in his fifties with active COVID-19. V is TRBV15 and J is TRBJ2-1; TRBD2 matches 10 bases. The source material was peripheral blood. In DNA form, the CDR3 reads TGTGCCACCAGCAGAGATCCCCTAGCGGGAGAATACTACAATGAGCAGTTCTTC. Its translation is CATSRDPLAGEYYNEQFF.